Given below is one TCR beta chain in context. The sample's time point: newly diagnosed GD, antithyroid drugs for less than 3 months. Extracted PBMC RNA gave rise to the TCR library. The entry originates in a study of regulatory T cells in long-lasting Graves disease. CDR3-region Arm-PCR and iRepertoire HTBI primers produced the TCR beta libraries. TCRdb reprocessed the multiplex PCR reads with MiXCR, giving one entry per CDR3 protein. The data show some 410,000 distinct CDR3 sequences, around 17% seen once. This CDR3 has 16 residues. V was trimmed by 1 base and J by 4 bases, leaving 14 bases between them. Germline CDR1 reads SGHNT; CDR2 reads YYREEE (reference sequence). This sample was also put to use in a study of T cells in Graves' hyperthyroidism and ophthalmopathy. This second study says: If no ophthalmopathy progression occurred within 18 months, Graves' hyperthyroidism was stable. The majority of expanded thyroid clonotypes above 0.001 also appeared in blood.

Sequenced material: peripheral blood mononuclear cells (PBMCs), taken at new diagnosis, from a patient treated with antithyroid drugs. The V and J genes are TRBV5-4 and TRBJ2-2; D is uncertain. The receptor was isolated from a woman aged 30 to 39 with Graves disease. The CDR3 sequence is CASSLRPPRVTGELFF. DNA for the CDR3: TGTGCCAGCAGCTTGAGGCCACCTCGGGTCACCGGGGAGCTGTTTTTT.